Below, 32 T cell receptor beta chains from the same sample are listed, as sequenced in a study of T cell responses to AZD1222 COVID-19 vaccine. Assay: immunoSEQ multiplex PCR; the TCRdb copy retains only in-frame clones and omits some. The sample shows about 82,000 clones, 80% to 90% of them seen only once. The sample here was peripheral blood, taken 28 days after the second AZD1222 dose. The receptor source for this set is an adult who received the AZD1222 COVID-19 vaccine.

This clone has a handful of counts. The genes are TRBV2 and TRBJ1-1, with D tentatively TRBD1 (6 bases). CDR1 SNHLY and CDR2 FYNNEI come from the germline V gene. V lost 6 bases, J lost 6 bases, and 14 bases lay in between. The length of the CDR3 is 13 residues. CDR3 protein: CASRKEGGSEAFF. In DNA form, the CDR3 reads TGTGCCAGCAGGAAAGAGGGGGGTTCTGAAGCTTTCTTT.

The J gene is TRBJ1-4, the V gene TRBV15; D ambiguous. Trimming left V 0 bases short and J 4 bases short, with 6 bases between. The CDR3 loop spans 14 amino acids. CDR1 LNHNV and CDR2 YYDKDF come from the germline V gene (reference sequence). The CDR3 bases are TGTGCCACCAGCAGAGATAGTAATAATGAAAAACTGTTTTTT. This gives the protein CATSRDSNNEKLFF.

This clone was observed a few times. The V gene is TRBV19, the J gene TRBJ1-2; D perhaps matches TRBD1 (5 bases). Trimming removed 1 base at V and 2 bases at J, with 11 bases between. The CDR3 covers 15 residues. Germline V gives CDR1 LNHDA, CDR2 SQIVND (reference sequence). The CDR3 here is CASSIAGSGNYGYTF. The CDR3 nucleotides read TGTGCCAGTAGTATAGCGGGCTCAGGGAACTATGGCTACACCTTC.

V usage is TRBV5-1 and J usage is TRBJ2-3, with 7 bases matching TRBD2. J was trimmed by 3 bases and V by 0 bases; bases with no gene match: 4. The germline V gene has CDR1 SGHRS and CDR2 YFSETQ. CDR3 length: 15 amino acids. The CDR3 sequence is CASSLEGGRTDTQYF. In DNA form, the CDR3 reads TGCGCCAGCAGCTTGGAGGGAGGGAGGACAGATACGCAGTATTTT.

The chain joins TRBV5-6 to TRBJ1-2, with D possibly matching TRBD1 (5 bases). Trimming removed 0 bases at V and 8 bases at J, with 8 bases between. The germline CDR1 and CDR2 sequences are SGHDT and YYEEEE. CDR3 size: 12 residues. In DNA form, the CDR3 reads TGTGCCAGCAGCTTGGAAGGGGACGGCTACACCTTC. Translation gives CASSLEGDGYTF.

The CDR3 spells CASRDQGFWETQYF. CDR3 coding DNA: TGTGCCAGCAGGGATCAAGGGTTTTGGGAGACCCAGTACTTC. The chain has TRBV6-5 and TRBJ2-5, with D uncertain. The germline V gene has CDR1 MNHEY and CDR2 SVGAGI. The CDR3 spans 14 residues. The V gene lost 6 bases and the J gene lost 5 bases, with 16 bases spanning the gap.

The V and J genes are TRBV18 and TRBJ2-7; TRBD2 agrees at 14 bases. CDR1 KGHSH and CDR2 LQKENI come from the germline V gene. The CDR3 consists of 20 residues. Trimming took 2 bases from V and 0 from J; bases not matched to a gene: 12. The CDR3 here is CASSPSEGTSGGPSSYEQYF. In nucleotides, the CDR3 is TGTGCCAGCTCACCAAGCGAAGGGACTAGCGGGGGACCCAGCTCCTACGAGCAGTACTTC.

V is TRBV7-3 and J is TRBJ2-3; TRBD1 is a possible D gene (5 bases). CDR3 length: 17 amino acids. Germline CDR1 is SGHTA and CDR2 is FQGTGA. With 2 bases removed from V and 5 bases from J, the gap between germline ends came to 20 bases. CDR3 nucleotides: TGTGCCAGCAGCTTATGGGGCCCTGGGCGTAGGGAAGATACGCAGTATTTT. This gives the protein CASSLWGPGRREDTQYF. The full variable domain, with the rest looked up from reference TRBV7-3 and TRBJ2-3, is GAGVSQTPSNKVTEKGKYVELRCDPISGHTALYWYRQSLGQGPEFLIYFQGTGAADDSGLPNDRFFAVRPEGSVSTLKIQRTERGDSAVYLCASSLWGPGRREDTQYFGPGTRLTVL.

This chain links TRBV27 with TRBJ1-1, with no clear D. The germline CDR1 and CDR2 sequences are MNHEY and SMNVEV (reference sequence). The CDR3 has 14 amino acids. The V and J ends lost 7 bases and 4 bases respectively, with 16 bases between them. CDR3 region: CASMEGAVPTEAFF. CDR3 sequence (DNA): TGTGCCAGCATGGAGGGAGCCGTACCCACTGAAGCTTTCTTT.

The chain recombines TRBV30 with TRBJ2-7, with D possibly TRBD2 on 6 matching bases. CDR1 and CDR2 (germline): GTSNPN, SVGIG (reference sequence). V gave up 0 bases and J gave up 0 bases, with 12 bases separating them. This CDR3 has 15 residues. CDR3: CAWSVLVGGSYEQYF. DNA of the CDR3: TGTGCCTGGAGTGTACTCGTGGGGGGCTCCTACGAGCAGTACTTC.

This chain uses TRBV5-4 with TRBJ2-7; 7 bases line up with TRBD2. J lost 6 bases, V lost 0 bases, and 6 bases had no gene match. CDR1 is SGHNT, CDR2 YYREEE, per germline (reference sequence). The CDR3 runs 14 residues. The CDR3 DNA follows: TGTGCCAGCAGCTTGGAGCGGGGCGCAGGCGAGCAGTACTTC. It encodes CASSLERGAGEQYF.

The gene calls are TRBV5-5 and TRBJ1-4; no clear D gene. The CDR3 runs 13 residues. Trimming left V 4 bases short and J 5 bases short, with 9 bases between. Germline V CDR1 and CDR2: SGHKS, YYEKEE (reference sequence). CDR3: CASSPSQNEKLFF. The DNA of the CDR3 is TGTGCCAGCAGCCCCAGTCAGAATGAAAAACTGTTTTTT.

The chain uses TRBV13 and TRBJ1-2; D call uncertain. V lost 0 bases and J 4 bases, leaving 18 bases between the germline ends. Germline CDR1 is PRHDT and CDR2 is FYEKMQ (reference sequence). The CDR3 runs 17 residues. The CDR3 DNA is TGTGCCAGCAGCTTAGGGCCAGGCGCTTTAGATATCTATGGCTACACCTTC. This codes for CASSLGPGALDIYGYTF.

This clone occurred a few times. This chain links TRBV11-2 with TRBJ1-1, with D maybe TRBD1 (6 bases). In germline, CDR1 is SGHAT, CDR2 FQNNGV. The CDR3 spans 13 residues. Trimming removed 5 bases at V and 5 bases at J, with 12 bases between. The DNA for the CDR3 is TGTGCCAGCAGCCAGGGGTGGGGAACTGAAGCTTTCTTT. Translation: CASSQGWGTEAFF.

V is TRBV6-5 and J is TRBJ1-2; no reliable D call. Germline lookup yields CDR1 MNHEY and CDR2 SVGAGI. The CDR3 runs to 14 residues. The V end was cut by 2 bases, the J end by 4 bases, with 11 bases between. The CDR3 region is CASSYADSSYGYTF. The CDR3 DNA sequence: TGTGCCAGCAGTTACGCGGACTCGAGCTATGGCTACACCTTC.

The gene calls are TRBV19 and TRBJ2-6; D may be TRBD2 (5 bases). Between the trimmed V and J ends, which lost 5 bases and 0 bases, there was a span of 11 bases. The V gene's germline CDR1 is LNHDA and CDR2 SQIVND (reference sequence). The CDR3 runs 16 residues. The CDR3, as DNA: TGTGCCAGTAGTCGTCGACGGGACTCTGGGGCCAACGTCCTGACTTTC. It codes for CASSRRRDSGANVLTF.

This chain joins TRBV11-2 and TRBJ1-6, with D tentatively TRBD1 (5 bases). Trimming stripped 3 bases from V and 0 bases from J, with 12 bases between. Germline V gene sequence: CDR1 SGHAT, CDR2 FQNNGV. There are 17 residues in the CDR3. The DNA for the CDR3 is TGTGCCAGCAGCTTTAAAGGGGCCTCCTCCTATAATTCACCCCTCCACTTT. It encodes CASSFKGASSYNSPLHF.

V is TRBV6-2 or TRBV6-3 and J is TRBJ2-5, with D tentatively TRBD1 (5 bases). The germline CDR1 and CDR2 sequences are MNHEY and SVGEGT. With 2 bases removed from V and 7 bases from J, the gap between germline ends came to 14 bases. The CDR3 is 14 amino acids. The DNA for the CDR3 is TGTGCCAGCAGTTACGACAGTGGGTTAGGGACCCAGTACTTC. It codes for CASSYDSGLGTQYF.

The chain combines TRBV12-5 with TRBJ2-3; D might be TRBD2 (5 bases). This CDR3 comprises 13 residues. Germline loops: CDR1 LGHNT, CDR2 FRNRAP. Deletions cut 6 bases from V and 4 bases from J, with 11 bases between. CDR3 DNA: TGTGCTAGTGGCCTACTAGTTCCAGATACGCAGTATTTT. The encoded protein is CASGLLVPDTQYF.

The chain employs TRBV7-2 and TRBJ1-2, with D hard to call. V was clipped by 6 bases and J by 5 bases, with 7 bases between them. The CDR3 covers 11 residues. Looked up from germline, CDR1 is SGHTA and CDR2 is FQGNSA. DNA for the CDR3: TGTGCCAGCAGGCTAGGGTATGGCTACACCTTC. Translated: CASRLGYGYTF.

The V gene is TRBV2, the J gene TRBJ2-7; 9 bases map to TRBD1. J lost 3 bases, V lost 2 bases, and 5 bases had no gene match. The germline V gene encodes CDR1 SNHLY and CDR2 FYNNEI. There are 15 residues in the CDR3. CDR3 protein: CASSEKRTGDYEQYF. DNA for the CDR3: TGTGCCAGCAGTGAAAAACGGACAGGGGACTACGAGCAGTACTTC.

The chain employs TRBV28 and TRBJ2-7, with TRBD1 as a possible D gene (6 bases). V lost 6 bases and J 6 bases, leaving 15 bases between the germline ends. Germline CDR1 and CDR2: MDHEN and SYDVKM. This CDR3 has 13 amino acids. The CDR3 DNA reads TGTGCCAGCAGGACAACAGGGTTGAGCGAGCAGTACTTC. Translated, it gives CASRTTGLSEQYF.

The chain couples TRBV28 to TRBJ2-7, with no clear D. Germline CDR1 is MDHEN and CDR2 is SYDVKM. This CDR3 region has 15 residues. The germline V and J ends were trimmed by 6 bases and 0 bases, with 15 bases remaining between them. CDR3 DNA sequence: TGTGCCAGCAGGAAACGGAGTGCGAGCTCCTACGAGCAGTACTTC. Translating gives CASRKRSASSYEQYF.

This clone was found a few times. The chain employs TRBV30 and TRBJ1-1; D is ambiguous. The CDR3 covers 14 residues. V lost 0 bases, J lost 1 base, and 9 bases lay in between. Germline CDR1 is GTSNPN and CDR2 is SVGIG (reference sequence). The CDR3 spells CAWSVLGQNTEAFF. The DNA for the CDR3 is TGTGCCTGGAGTGTACTGGGTCAGAACACTGAAGCTTTCTTT.

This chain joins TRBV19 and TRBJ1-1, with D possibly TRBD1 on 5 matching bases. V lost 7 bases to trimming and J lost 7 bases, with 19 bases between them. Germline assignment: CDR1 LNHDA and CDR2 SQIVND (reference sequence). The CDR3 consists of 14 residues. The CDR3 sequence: CASIGTDSTLEAFF. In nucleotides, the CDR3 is TGTGCCAGTATAGGGACTGACAGCACCCTTGAAGCTTTCTTT.

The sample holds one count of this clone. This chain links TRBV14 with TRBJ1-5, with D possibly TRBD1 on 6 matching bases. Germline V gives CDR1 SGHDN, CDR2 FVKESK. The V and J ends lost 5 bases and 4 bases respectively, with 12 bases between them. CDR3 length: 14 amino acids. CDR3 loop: CASSITGTNQPQHF. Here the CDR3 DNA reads TGTGCCAGCAGCATTACAGGGACTAATCAGCCCCAGCATTTT. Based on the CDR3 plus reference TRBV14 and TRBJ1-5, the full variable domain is EAGVTQFPSHSVIEKGQTVTLRCDPISGHDNLYWYRRVMGKEIKFLLHFVKESKQDESGMPNNRFLAERTGGTYSTLKVQPAELEDSGVYFCASSITGTNQPQHFGDGTRLSIL.

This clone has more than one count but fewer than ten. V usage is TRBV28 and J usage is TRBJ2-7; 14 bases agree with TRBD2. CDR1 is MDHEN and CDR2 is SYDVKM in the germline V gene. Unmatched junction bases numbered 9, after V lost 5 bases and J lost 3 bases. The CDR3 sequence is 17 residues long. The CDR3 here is CASSGPGLAGANYEQYF. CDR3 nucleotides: TGTGCCAGCAGTGGACCGGGACTAGCGGGGGCGAACTACGAGCAGTACTTC. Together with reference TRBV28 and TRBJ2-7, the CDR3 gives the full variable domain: DVKVTQSSRYLVKRTGEKVFLECVQDMDHENMFWYRQDPGLGLRLIYFSYDVKMKEKGDIPEGYSVSREKKERFSLILESASTNQTSMYLCASSGPGLAGANYEQYFGPGTRLTVT.

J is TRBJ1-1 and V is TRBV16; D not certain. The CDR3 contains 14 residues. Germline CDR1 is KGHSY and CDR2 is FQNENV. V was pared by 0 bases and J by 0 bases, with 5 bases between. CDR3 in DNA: TGTGCCAGCAGCCAATCACCAGTGAACACTGAAGCTTTCTTT. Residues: CASSQSPVNTEAFF.

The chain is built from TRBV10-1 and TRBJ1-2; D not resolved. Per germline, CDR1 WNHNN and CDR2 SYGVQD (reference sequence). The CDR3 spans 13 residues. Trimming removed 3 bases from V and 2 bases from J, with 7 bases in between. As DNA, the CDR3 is TGCGCCAGCAGTGACACTAGGAACTATGGCTACACCTTC. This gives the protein CASSDTRNYGYTF.

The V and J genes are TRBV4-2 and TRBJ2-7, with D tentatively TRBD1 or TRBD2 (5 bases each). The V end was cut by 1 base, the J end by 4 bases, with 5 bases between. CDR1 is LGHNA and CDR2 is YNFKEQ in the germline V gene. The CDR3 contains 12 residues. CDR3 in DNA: TGTGCCAGCAGCCAAGGGGGGTACGAGCAGTACTTC. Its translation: CASSQGGYEQYF.

In DNA, the CDR3 is TGTGCCAGCAGGGCCCAGGCAGGCATCTCCTACGAGCAGTACTTC. Translating it yields CASRAQAGISYEQYF. The V gene is TRBV21-1, the J gene TRBJ2-7; TRBD1, the table's D call, was not compared with the DNA. TRBV21-1 is noted as a pseudogene. The CDR3 is 15 residues long.

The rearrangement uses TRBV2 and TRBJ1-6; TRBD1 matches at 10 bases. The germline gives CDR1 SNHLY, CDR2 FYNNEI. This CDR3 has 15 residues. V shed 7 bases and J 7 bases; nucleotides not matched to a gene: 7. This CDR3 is CASKPGQGPNSPLHF. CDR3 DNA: TGTGCCAGCAAGCCGGGACAGGGGCCAAATTCACCCCTCCACTTT. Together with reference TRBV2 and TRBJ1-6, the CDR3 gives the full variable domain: EPEVTQTPSHQVTQMGQEVILRCVPISNHLYFYWYRQILGQKVEFLVSFYNNEISEKSEIFDDQFSVERPDGSNFTLKIRSTKLEDSAMYFCASKPGQGPNSPLHFGNGTRLTVT.